This T cell receptor (beta chain) was found in a study of blood T cell repertoires in COVID-19. Losses at the gene ends were 5 bases for V and 4 bases for J; bases not matched to a gene: 8. This CDR3 contains 15 residues. Looked up from germline, CDR1 is LNHDA and CDR2 is SQIVND (reference sequence). Measured with immunoSEQ multiplex PCR; TCRdb has only the in-frame clones, and not every one. The table includes around 100,000 clones, about 88% detected once. The chain recombines TRBV19 with TRBJ2-7; the match to TRBD2 covers 10 bases. The TCR sequence derives from a woman aged 65 to 85 who had recovered from COVID-19. The sequenced material came from peripheral blood. CDR3 loop: CASSSGASGSYEQYF. DNA for the CDR3: TGTGCCAGTAGTTCCGGGGCTAGCGGGAGTTACGAGCAGTACTTC.